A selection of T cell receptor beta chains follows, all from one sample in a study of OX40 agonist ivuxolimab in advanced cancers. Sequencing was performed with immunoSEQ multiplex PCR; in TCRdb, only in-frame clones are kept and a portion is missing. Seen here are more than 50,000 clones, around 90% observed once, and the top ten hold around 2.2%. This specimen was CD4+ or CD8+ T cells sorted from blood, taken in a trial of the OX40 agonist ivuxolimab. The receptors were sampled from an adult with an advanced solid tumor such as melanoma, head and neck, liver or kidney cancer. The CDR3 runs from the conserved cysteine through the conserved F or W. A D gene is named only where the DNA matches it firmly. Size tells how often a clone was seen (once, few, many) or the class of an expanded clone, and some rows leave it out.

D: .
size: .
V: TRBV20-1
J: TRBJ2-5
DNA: TGCAGTGCCCAAAATCAAGAGACCCAGTACTTC
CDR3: CSAQNQETQYF

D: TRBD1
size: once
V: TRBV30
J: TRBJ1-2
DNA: TGTGCCTGGAGTGCTGGACAGGGTTGGTATGGCTACACCTTC
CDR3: CAWSAGQGWYGYTF

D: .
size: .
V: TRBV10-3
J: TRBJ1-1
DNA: TGTGCCATCAGTGAGCTGTTGGTAGGGACTGAAGCTTTCTTT
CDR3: CAISELLVGTEAFF

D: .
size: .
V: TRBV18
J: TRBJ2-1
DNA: TGTGCCAGCTCAGAATTTATAGCGGACTACAATGAGCAGTTCTTC
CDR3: CASSEFIADYNEQFF

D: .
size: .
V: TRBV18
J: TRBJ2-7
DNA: TGTGCCAGCTCACTCCAAGGACCGGGGAACTCCTACGAGCAGTACTTC
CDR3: CASSLQGPGNSYEQYF

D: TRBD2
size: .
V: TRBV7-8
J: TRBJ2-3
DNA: TGTGCCAGCAGCACGGGGACTACCCGCACAGATACGCAGTATTTT
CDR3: CASSTGTTRTDTQYF

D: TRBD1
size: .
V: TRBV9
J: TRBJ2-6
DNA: TGTGCCAGCAGCGTGCTCCCAGGGGGCGCTGGGGCCAACGTCCTGACTTTC
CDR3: CASSVLPGGAGANVLTF

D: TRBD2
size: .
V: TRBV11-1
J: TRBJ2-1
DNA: TGTGCCAGCAGCTTATTAGGGCTAGCGGCATTAGATGAGCAGTTCTTC
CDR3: CASSLLGLAALDEQFF

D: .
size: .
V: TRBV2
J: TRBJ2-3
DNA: TGTGCCAGCAGTGAAGCGGACATTCGGTATTTT
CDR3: CASSEADIRYF

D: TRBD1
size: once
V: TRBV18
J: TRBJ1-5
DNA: TGTGCCAGCTCACCCGTCGGTGGGACAGGGGGCCTTAATCAGCCCCAGCATTTT
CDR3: CASSPVGGTGGLNQPQHF

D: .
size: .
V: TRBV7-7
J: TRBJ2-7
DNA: TGTGCTAGCAGCCCCGCCCTGGTCCCCAACGAGCAGTACTTC
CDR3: CASSPALVPNEQYF

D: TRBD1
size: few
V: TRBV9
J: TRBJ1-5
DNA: TGTGCCAGCAGCGAGACAGGGCCGTTCGGTCAGCCCCAGCATTTT
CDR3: CASSETGPFGQPQHF

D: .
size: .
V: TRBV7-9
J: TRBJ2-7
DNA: TGTGCCAGCAGCTTAGACATCAACGGGATGGCCTACGAGCAGTACTTC
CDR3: CASSLDINGMAYEQYF

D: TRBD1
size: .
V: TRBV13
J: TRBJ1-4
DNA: TGTGCCAGCAGCTCCACCTACAGGGGAAGTAATGAAAAACTGTTTTTT
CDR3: CASSSTYRGSNEKLFF

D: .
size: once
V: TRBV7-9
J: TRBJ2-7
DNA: TGTGCCAGCAGCTCCCGGACTTACGAGCAGTACTTC
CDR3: CASSSRTYEQYF

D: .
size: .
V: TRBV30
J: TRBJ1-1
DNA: TGTGCCTGGAGTAAGGGGCACCGCCGCGTGAACACTGAAGCTTTCTTT
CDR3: CAWSKGHRRVNTEAFF

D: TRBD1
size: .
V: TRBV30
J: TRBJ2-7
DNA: TGTGCCTGGAGCGGACAGGTTACCTACGAGCAGTACTTC
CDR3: CAWSGQVTYEQYF

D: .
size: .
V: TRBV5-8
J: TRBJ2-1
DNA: TGTGCCAGCAGCCCCCGGGACCTTCGGCAGGATGAGCAGTTCTTC
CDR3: CASSPRDLRQDEQFF

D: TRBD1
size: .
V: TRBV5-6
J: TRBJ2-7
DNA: TGTGCCAGCAGCCCCGCTGGGGACAGGGGTACCTACGAGCAGTACTTC
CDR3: CASSPAGDRGTYEQYF

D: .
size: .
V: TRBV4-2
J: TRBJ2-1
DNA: TGTGCCAGCAGCCACGGAGGGAGCAAAAACAATGAGCAGTTCTTC
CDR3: CASSHGGSKNNEQFF

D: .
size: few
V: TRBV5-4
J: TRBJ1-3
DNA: TGTGCCAGCAGCTCTTGGACACCGAACTCTGGAAACACCATATATTTT
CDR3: CASSSWTPNSGNTIYF

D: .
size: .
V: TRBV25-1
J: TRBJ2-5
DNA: TGTGCCAGCAGTGAGTCTCAAGCTTGGCGAGAGACCCAGTACTTC
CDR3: CASSESQAWRETQYF

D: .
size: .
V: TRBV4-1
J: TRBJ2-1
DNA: TGCGCCAGCAGCCAGATAGGAGGGGCCGGGGATGAGCAGTTCTTC
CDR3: CASSQIGGAGDEQFF

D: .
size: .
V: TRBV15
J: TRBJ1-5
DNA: TGTGCCACCAGCATAGTCGTATTGATGAGGGGTGGACAGCCCCAGCATTTT
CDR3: CATSIVVLMRGGQPQHF

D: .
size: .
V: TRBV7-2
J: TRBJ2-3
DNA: TGTGCCAGCAGCTTAGATATGGTTCCAGATACGCAGTATTTT
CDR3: CASSLDMVPDTQYF

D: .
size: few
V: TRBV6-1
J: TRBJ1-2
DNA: TGTGCCAGCAGTGAAGGACTGGGGGCGAATGGCTACACCTTC
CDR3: CASSEGLGANGYTF

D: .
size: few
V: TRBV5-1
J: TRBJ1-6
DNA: TGCGCCAGCAGCTTGGCCTACCAGGGGACTTCACCCCTCCACTTT
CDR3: CASSLAYQGTSPLHF

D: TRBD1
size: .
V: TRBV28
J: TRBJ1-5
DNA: TGTGCCAGCAGCTACCGGGACAGAGAGCCCCAGCATTTT
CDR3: CASSYRDREPQHF

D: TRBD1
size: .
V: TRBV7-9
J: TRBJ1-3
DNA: TGTGCCGAAGGGGACAGGCCTACCTCTGGAAACACCATATATTTT
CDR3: CAEGDRPTSGNTIYF

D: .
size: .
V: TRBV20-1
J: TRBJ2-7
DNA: TGCAGTGCTACCGTTCACTACGAGCAGTACTTC
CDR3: CSATVHYEQYF

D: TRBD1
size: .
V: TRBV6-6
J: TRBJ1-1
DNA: TGTGCCAGCAGACCGGGGACAGGGTGGGCTTTCTTT
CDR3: CASRPGTGWAFF

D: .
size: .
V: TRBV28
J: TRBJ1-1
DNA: TGTGCCAGCAGTTTAAGCGTGGGGGTCGGGGCTGCTGAAGCTTTCTTT
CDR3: CASSLSVGVGAAEAFF

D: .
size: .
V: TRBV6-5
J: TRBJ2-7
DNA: TGTGCCAGCAGTTCCAGGGCCCTATTATCCTACGAGCAGTACTTC
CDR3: CASSSRALLSYEQYF

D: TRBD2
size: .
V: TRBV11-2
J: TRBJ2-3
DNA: TGTGCCAGCAGTTATACTAGCGGAACCACAGATACGCAGTATTTT
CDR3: CASSYTSGTTDTQYF

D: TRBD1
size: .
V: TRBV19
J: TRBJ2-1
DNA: TGTGCCAGTAGGGGGGGACAGGGATTGAGTGAGCAGTTCTTC
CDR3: CASRGGQGLSEQFF

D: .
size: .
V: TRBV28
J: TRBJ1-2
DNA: TGTGCCAGCAGGGCCGGGGGCACGTCTAACTATGGCTACACCTTC
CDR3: CASRAGGTSNYGYTF

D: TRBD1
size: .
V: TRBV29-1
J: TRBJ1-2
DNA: TGCAGCGTTGAGGACAGGGCCCTAACGGGACCTTCCTTAACCTTC
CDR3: CSVEDRALTGPSLTF

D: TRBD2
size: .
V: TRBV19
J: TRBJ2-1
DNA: TGTGCCAGTAGTATAACCGGGACTACTCACAATGAGCAGTTCTTC
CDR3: CASSITGTTHNEQFF

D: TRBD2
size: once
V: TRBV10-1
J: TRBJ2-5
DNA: TGCGCCAGCAGTGAGTCGAGAGCGGGGGGACCCCGAGAGACCCAGTACTTC
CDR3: CASSESRAGGPRETQYF

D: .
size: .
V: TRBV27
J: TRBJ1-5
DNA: TGTGCCAGCAGTTTAAGGGACTCTAGCAATCAGCCCCAGCATTTT
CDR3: CASSLRDSSNQPQHF

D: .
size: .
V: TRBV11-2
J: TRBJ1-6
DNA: TGTGCCAGCAGCTCAACACAGGGTGCTCCCCTCCACTTT
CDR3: CASSSTQGAPLHF

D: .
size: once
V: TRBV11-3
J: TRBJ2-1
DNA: TGTGCCAGCAGCCGGGCCCACGGCTCCTACAATGAGCAGTTCTTC
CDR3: CASSRAHGSYNEQFF

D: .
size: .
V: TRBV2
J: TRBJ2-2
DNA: TGTGCCAGCAGTGTAGAACGGGGAGGCGGGGAGCTGTTTTTT
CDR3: CASSVERGGGELFF

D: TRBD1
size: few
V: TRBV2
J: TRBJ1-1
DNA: TGTGCCAGCAGTGAAGCGCGAGACAGGGTGGCTGAAGCTTTCTTT
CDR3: CASSEARDRVAEAFF

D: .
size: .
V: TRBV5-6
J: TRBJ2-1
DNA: TGTGCCAGCAGCTTAGGCCTAGCTGGGTACAATGAGCAGTTCTTC
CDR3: CASSLGLAGYNEQFF

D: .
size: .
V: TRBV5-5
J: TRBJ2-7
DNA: TGTGCCAGCAGCTTGTCAGAGCCACCAGGTTACGAGCAGTACTTC
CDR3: CASSLSEPPGYEQYF

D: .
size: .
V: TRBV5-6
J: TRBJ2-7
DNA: TGTGCCAGCAGCTTCCAGTTGAACGAGCAGTACTTC
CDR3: CASSFQLNEQYF

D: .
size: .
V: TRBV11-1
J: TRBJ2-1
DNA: TGTGCCAGCAGCTTTTTCCAGCCCTCCGATGAGCAGTTCTTC
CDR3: CASSFFQPSDEQFF

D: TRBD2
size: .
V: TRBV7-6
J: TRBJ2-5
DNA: TGTGCCAGCACGGGGGGGAAGACCCAGTACTTC
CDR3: CASTGGKTQYF

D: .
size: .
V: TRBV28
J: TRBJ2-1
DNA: TGTGCCAGCAGTTTAAGGTGGCAGAGCAATGAGCAGTTCTTC
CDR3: CASSLRWQSNEQFF

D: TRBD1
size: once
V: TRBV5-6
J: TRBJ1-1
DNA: TGTGCCAGCAGCTTGCCTGTCGTGGGACAGGGAAGGATTCTGACTGAAGCTTTCTTT
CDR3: CASSLPVVGQGRILTEAFF